This T cell receptor (beta chain) stems from a study of T cell clonotyping in hematopoietic cell transplantation. Time point given: recipient sample about 28 days before transplant, after cytoreduction. Study conclusions and caveats: Few recipient clonotypes overlapped donors; over 95% were de novo at given depth.

Data came from immunoSEQ multiplex PCR; TCRdb stores just in-frame clones and leaves some out. Among around 7,400 clones listed, approximately 90% were seen once. The germline V gene encodes CDR1 MNHNY and CDR2 SVGAGI (reference sequence). V shed 3 bases and J shed 3 bases, with 9 bases lying between them. This CDR3 has 14 residues. The sample holds a few counts of this clone. Its antigen is not identified. The gene calls are TRBV6-6 and TRBJ2-1; TRBD1 might be the D (5 bases). This receptor was taken from a man aged 60 to 69 with acute myeloid leukemia. Some clones in this sample may be carry-over from other donors' samples. The material was peripheral blood mononuclear cells, obtained before stem cell transplant. In nucleotides, the CDR3 is TGTGCCAGCAGTTATCAAGACAGCTACAATGAGCAGTTCTTC. Its protein product is CASSYQDSYNEQFF.